This T cell receptor beta chain was recorded in a study of CD8 T cells in Susac syndrome. Random hexamers were used to reverse transcribe roughly 0.5 to 1 ug of RNA. Amplification of TCR beta CDR3 used immunoSEQ multiplex PCR across 54 Vbeta and 13 Jbeta. TCRdb re-called the immunoSEQ multiplex PCR reads with MiXCR, one entry per CDR3 protein. This sample yields roughly 130,000 distinct CDR3 sequences, of which about 96% are seen a single time; more than 0.095% belongs to the top ten. From blood CD8+ and CD4+ T cells, the TCR beta chain was sequenced. V lost 6 bases and J lost 4, with 18 bases in between. In germline, CDR1 is DFQATT, CDR2 SNEGSKA (reference sequence). This CDR3 region has 14 residues.

The sample consisted of CD4+ T cells from PBMCs. This receptor was identified in a human donor in good health. The chain has TRBV20-1 and TRBJ1-1, with D possibly matching TRBD1 (6 bases). The CDR3 DNA is TGCAGTGCAGAGGGGGGAGAGGGGTCCACTGAAGCTTTCTTT. Translating it yields CSAEGGEGSTEAFF.